Listed below are T cell receptor beta chains from one sample, sequenced in a study of blood T cell repertoires in COVID-19. Generated by immunoSEQ multiplex PCR, the TCRdb table keeps only in-frame clones and is missing some. This table holds 85,000 to 100,000 clones, 79% found once. The sample consisted of peripheral blood. Every receptor here comes from a woman of 80 years or more with active or convalescent COVID-19. The CDR3 runs from the conserved cysteine through the conserved F or W. A D gene is named only where the DNA matches it firmly. Part of the rows lack a size; the others show once, few, many or a class for expanded clones.

j_call: TRBJ2-7; d_call: NA; clone_size: NA; v_call: TRBV5-3; cdr3_nt: TGTGCCAGAAGCTCGCCCGAGGAGGGCGAGCAGTACTTC; cdr3_aa: CARSSPEEGEQYF
j_call: TRBJ2-1; d_call: NA; clone_size: NA; v_call: TRBV7-2; cdr3_nt: TGTGCCAGCAGCCCGCTAGTGGGTTACAATGAGCAGTTCTTC; cdr3_aa: CASSPLVGYNEQFF
j_call: TRBJ2-1; d_call: TRBD2; clone_size: NA; v_call: TRBV7-6; cdr3_nt: TGTGCCAGCAGCTTCGGACTAGCGGGAGGAAGGGGCTACAATGAGCAGTTCTTC; cdr3_aa: CASSFGLAGGRGYNEQFF
j_call: TRBJ1-1; d_call: TRBD1; clone_size: NA; v_call: TRBV2; cdr3_nt: TGTGCCAGCCCAAGGGGGCGGGGGAACACTGAAGCTTTCTTT; cdr3_aa: CASPRGRGNTEAFF
j_call: TRBJ2-3; d_call: NA; clone_size: NA; v_call: TRBV2; cdr3_nt: TGTGCCAGCAACCCGCGAGGGGGGGGTACGCAGTATTTT; cdr3_aa: CASNPRGGGTQYF
j_call: TRBJ1-5; d_call: TRBD1; clone_size: NA; v_call: TRBV2; cdr3_nt: TGTGCCAGCAGGGACAGGGACAATCAGCCCCAGCATTTT; cdr3_aa: CASRDRDNQPQHF
j_call: TRBJ2-1; d_call: NA; clone_size: NA; v_call: TRBV25-1; cdr3_nt: TGTGCCAGCAGTGAACCACGGCAAGGAGGATACAATGAGCAGTTCTTC; cdr3_aa: CASSEPRQGGYNEQFF
j_call: TRBJ2-1; d_call: NA; clone_size: NA; v_call: TRBV7-9; cdr3_nt: TGTGCCAGCAGCTTACGAGGGAGTGGCAATGAGCAGTTCTTC; cdr3_aa: CASSLRGSGNEQFF
j_call: TRBJ2-3; d_call: TRBD2; clone_size: NA; v_call: TRBV5-1; cdr3_nt: TGCGCCAGCAGCCCAGGACTAGCGGGAGTGGCAGATACGCAGTATTTT; cdr3_aa: CASSPGLAGVADTQYF
j_call: TRBJ2-3; d_call: TRBD2; clone_size: NA; v_call: TRBV7-6; cdr3_nt: TGTGCCAGCAGCTCCGACGGGGGGGGCACAGATACGCAGTATTTT; cdr3_aa: CASSSDGGGTDTQYF
j_call: TRBJ1-2; d_call: TRBD1; clone_size: NA; v_call: TRBV6-1; cdr3_nt: TGTGCCAGCAGTGAAGTAGGGGACAGGGTTGACTATGGCTACACCTTC; cdr3_aa: CASSEVGDRVDYGYTF
j_call: TRBJ1-4; d_call: TRBD1; clone_size: NA; v_call: TRBV6-6; cdr3_nt: TGTGCCAGCAGCTACTCGGACAGGGGGTATGAAAAACTGTTTTTT; cdr3_aa: CASSYSDRGYEKLFF
j_call: TRBJ2-1; d_call: NA; clone_size: NA; v_call: TRBV9; cdr3_nt: TGTGCCAGCAGCGTATTCCGAGTCTCCTACAATGAGCAGTTCTTC; cdr3_aa: CASSVFRVSYNEQFF
j_call: TRBJ2-5; d_call: TRBD2; clone_size: NA; v_call: TRBV6-4; cdr3_nt: TGTGCCAGCAGTGACCTTGGGTGGAGCGGGAGGCACCAAGAGACCCAGTACTTC; cdr3_aa: CASSDLGWSGRHQETQYF
j_call: TRBJ1-2; d_call: TRBD1; clone_size: few; v_call: TRBV30; cdr3_nt: TGTGCCTGTTACCAGGGGGGCGGTGGCTACACCTTC; cdr3_aa: CACYQGGGGYTF
j_call: TRBJ2-5; d_call: TRBD1; clone_size: NA; v_call: TRBV9; cdr3_nt: TGTGCCAGCAGCCCCCGACAGGGGCGGGGAGAGACCCAGTACTTC; cdr3_aa: CASSPRQGRGETQYF
j_call: TRBJ2-1; d_call: TRBD1; clone_size: NA; v_call: TRBV2; cdr3_nt: TGTGCCGGTGAACAGGGGTTTGAGCAGTTCTTC; cdr3_aa: CAGEQGFEQFF
j_call: TRBJ2-1; d_call: TRBD2; clone_size: once; v_call: TRBV9; cdr3_nt: TGTGCCAGCAGCCTTGGACTAGCGGGAGAAGGTGAGCAGTTCTTC; cdr3_aa: CASSLGLAGEGEQFF
j_call: TRBJ1-5; d_call: TRBD1; clone_size: NA; v_call: TRBV27; cdr3_nt: TGTGCCAGCAGTTTATCGGGCGGGACAGGGTATTATAGCAATCAGCCCCAGCATTTT; cdr3_aa: CASSLSGGTGYYSNQPQHF
j_call: TRBJ1-5; d_call: NA; clone_size: NA; v_call: TRBV28; cdr3_nt: TGTGCCAGCAGTTTTGTGGAGGGGACCGATCAGCCCCAGCATTTT; cdr3_aa: CASSFVEGTDQPQHF
j_call: TRBJ2-3; d_call: NA; clone_size: NA; v_call: TRBV5-5; cdr3_nt: TGTGCCAGCAGGAGTCTAGCTGACACAGATACGCAGTATTTT; cdr3_aa: CASRSLADTDTQYF
j_call: TRBJ2-7; d_call: NA; clone_size: NA; v_call: TRBV7-9; cdr3_nt: TGTGCCAGCAGCTTAGGTGGAGGGGTTCCGGGGACCTACGAGCAGTACTTC; cdr3_aa: CASSLGGGVPGTYEQYF
j_call: TRBJ1-1; d_call: TRBD1; clone_size: NA; v_call: TRBV25-1; cdr3_nt: TGTGCCAGCAAGGGGACAGGGATCACTGAAGCTTTCTTT; cdr3_aa: CASKGTGITEAFF
j_call: TRBJ2-2; d_call: TRBD2; clone_size: NA; v_call: TRBV7-3; cdr3_nt: TGTGCCAGCAGCCCCCAGGGCGGACTAGCGGGAGGATTGAACACCGGGGAGCTGTTTTTT; cdr3_aa: CASSPQGGLAGGLNTGELFF
j_call: TRBJ2-3; d_call: NA; clone_size: NA; v_call: TRBV5-1; cdr3_nt: TGCGCCAGCAGATCACGGGAGAGCACAGATACGCAGTATTTT; cdr3_aa: CASRSRESTDTQYF